This T cell receptor beta chain comes out of a study of cytomegalovirus exposure and HLA in healthy donors. Background on the study: In terms of ancestry, the Caucasian-associated cluster contained roughly 80% of the 350 to 450 genotyped donors.

This CDR3 has 12 residues. Germline CDR1 reads SGHTA; CDR2 reads FQGNSA. V lost 4 bases and J lost 4, with 7 bases in between. When sampled, the donors appeared nominally healthy, though they likely had unrecorded immune exposures. In its sample, this clone was seen once. The antigen is undetermined. 60 Vbeta and 13 Jbeta primers were used in PCR. Some clones are missing from TCRdb's copy, which holds only in-frame ones; the method was immunoSEQ multiplex PCR. Among 52,000 or so clones listed, 75% to 80% were seen once. Study-wide results and limits: Earlier analysis yielded a pattern in which most TCR beta V segments were productive about 87% or about 30% of the time.

This receptor was identified in a female donor in good health and CMV-seronegative. The J gene is TRBJ1-2, the V gene TRBV7-2; D is undetermined. Material for sequencing was PBMCs. CDR3 DNA: TGTGCCAGCAGCTCATACTCCTATGGCTACACCTTC. Protein product: CASSSYSYGYTF.